The sequence of this T cell receptor (beta chain) was determined in a study of shared clonotypes between healthy human individuals. Using immunoSEQ multiplex PCR, the repertoire was profiled, and TCRdb retains in-frame clones only, with some absent. The top ten clones hold about 0.41% of a sample with millions of clones, more than 85% of them seen once. Regarding the study as a whole: Some clonotypes were shared by all four sorted-subset donors, while others were not shared. The non-shared ones had lower generation probabilities than the shared ones.

About this clone: What it binds is not known.

Naive CD4+ cells were CD45RA-selected; the remaining cells were memory. The receptor comes from a man aged 18-30 years in good health. Some clones in this sample may be carry-over from other donors' samples. The sample consisted of naive CD4+ T cells from PBMCs. The subset: CD45RA+ positively selected.

The CDR3 protein is CASSKAEGNQPQHF. In DNA, the CDR3 is TGTGCCAGCAGCAAAGCTGAGGGGAATCAGCCCCAGCATTTT. The J gene is TRBJ1-5, the V gene TRBV21-1. TRBV21-1 is a known pseudogene. CDR3 length: 14 amino acids.